One and the same sample provided the 29 T cell receptor beta chains below, sequenced in a study of OX40 agonist ivuxolimab in advanced cancers. Measured with immunoSEQ multiplex PCR; TCRdb has only the in-frame clones, and not every one. This table holds 20,000 to 25,000 clones, around 79% found once. Source: CD4+ or CD8+ T cells sorted from blood, taken in a trial of the OX40 agonist ivuxolimab. The source is an adult with an advanced solid tumor such as melanoma, head and neck, liver or kidney cancer.

The CDR3 nucleotides are TGCGCCAGCAGCCGACAGGGGGACACTGAAGCTTTCTTT. This translates into CASSRQGDTEAFF. The chain joins TRBV5-1 to TRBJ1-1, with 9 bases lining up with TRBD1. The CDR3 is 13 residues long. J was trimmed by 3 bases and V by 4 bases; bases with no gene match: 1. Germline CDR1 SGHRS, CDR2 YFSETQ.

This sequence joins TRBV4-1 and TRBJ1-2; D is undetermined. This CDR3 spans 14 amino acids. Germline-derived CDR1 and CDR2 are MGHRA and YSYEKL. With 4 bases removed from V and 3 bases from J, the gap between germline ends came to 12 bases. As DNA, the CDR3 is TGCGCCAGCAGCCTAAGTATGACCGACTATGGCTACACCTTC. Its protein is CASSLSMTDYGYTF.

Points on this clone: At one end, the junction sequence differs from germline, possibly due to a read error. The chain uses TRBV9 and TRBJ2-2, with a tentative D call TRBD1 (6 bases). CDR3 length: 11 amino acids. Per germline, CDR1 SGDLS and CDR2 YYNGEE. The CDR3 nucleotides are TGTGCCAGCAGAGGAAACAGGGAACTGTTTTTT. As protein: CASRGNRELFF.

CDR3 region: CASSFGGLAKNIQYF. The CDR3 nucleotides are TGTGCCAGCAGTTTCGGGGGGCTAGCCAAAAACATTCAGTACTTC. V is TRBV27 and J is TRBJ2-4; tentative D call: TRBD2 (7 bases). Looked up from germline, CDR1 is MNHEY and CDR2 is SMNVEV (reference sequence). Trimming left V 3 bases short and J 0 bases short, with 9 bases between. The CDR3 spans 15 residues.

J is TRBJ2-1 and V is TRBV11-2; 12 nucleotides match TRBD2. CDR1 SGHAT and CDR2 FQNNGV come from the germline V gene. This CDR3 is built from 15 residues. After removal of 5 bases from V and 8 bases from J, the junction contained 7 bases not matched to a gene. The CDR3 region is CASSALAGGRDEQFF. CDR3 DNA sequence: TGTGCCAGCAGCGCACTAGCGGGGGGCCGGGATGAGCAGTTCTTC.

The rearrangement uses TRBV30 and TRBJ1-2, with D unresolved. This CDR3 has 13 residues. The V gene lost 5 bases and the J gene lost 5 bases, with 15 bases spanning the gap. CDR1 and CDR2 (germline): GTSNPN, SVGIG (reference sequence). The CDR3 loop is CAWERGSGYGYTF. The CDR3 coding sequence is TGTGCCTGGGAGCGAGGCAGCGGGTATGGCTACACCTTC.

This chain joins TRBV10-3 and TRBJ1-2; D call uncertain. Germline loops: CDR1 ENHRY, CDR2 SYGVKD. With 5 bases removed from V and 2 bases from J, the gap between germline ends came to 6 bases. CDR3 length: 12 amino acids. Written as DNA, the CDR3 is TGTGCCATCAGTCCGGACAACTATGGCTACACCTTC. It is translated as CAISPDNYGYTF.

The chain is built from TRBV2 and TRBJ2-1; TRBD2 is a possible D gene (5 bases). CDR1 and CDR2 from the germline V gene are SNHLY and FYNNEI. V lost 2 bases and J lost 4, with 9 bases in between. There are 14 residues in the CDR3. CDR3 region: CASSEPSGYNEQFF. The CDR3 DNA follows: TGTGCCAGCAGTGAACCCTCGGGATACAATGAGCAGTTCTTC.

The rearrangement uses TRBV28 and TRBJ2-7; 7 bases fit TRBD1. Per the germline V gene, CDR1 is MDHEN and CDR2 is SYDVKM. J lost 2 bases, V lost 6 bases, and 10 bases had no gene match. This CDR3 has 15 amino acids. This chain's CDR3 is CASSRPRTGTYEQYF. The CDR3 DNA reads as TGTGCCAGCAGCAGGCCCCGGACAGGAACCTACGAGCAGTACTTC.

The genes are TRBV11-2 and TRBJ1-4; D is undetermined. CDR1 and CDR2 (germline): SGHAT, FQNNGV. The V and J ends lost 5 bases and 5 bases respectively, with 15 bases between them. The CDR3 spans 15 residues. CDR3 sequence reads: CASSPTSIPNEKLFF. For the CDR3, the DNA is TGTGCCAGCAGCCCAACATCGATACCAAATGAAAAACTGTTTTTT.

The chain joins TRBV25-1 to TRBJ1-1; D is ambiguous. Germline V CDR1 and CDR2: MGHDK, SYGVNS. This CDR3 is built from 13 residues. V lost 5 bases to trimming and J lost 6 bases, with 13 bases between them. The chain's CDR3 is CASSFPGMSEAFF. CDR3 nucleotide sequence: TGTGCCAGCAGTTTTCCTGGAATGTCTGAAGCTTTCTTT.

This clone was seen a few times. The chain links TRBV19 to TRBJ2-4; TRBD1 is a possible D gene (6 bases). The CDR3 is 12 amino acids. Germline CDR1 reads LNHDA; CDR2 reads SQIVND (reference sequence). The ends were cut back, 5 bases at V and 9 bases at J, with 11 bases in the middle. CDR3 amino acids: CASSPDRRIQYF. The CDR3 DNA reads as TGTGCCAGTAGTCCGGACAGACGCATTCAGTACTTC.

CDR3 sequence (DNA): TGTGCCAGCAGTTTACAACAGGGGATGCACAATGAGCAGTTCTTC. Translated, it gives CASSLQQGMHNEQFF. The chain couples TRBV27 to TRBJ2-1, with 7 bases matching TRBD1. The germline V gene has CDR1 MNHEY and CDR2 SMNVEV (reference sequence). CDR3 length: 15 residues. Trimming took 2 bases from V and 5 from J; bases not matched to a gene: 6.

The chain carries TRBV19 and TRBJ2-7, with 13 nucleotides matching TRBD2. J gave up 7 bases and V 5 bases, and 8 bases lay outside the gene matches. There are 15 residues in the CDR3. Germline CDR1 is LNHDA and CDR2 is SQIVND (reference sequence). CDR3 in DNA: TGTGCCAGTAGTGCGGCCGGGACTAGCGGGGAGGAGCAGTACTTC. Its translation: CASSAAGTSGEEQYF.

The chain employs TRBV5-4 and TRBJ2-5, with 7 bases aligning to TRBD1. Gene TRBJ2-7 matches the end of the DNA better, so the J call may be wrong. The CDR3 is 14 amino acids. Germline V gene sequence: CDR1 SGHNT, CDR2 YYREEE (reference sequence). This chain's CDR3 is CASSYGDSSYEQYF. DNA of the CDR3: TGTGCCAGCAGCTATGGGGACAGTTCCTACGAGCAGTACTTC.

DNA for the CDR3: TGTGCCAGCAGCTTGGGAGGACTAGCGGTAAGCTCCTACGAGCAGTACTTC. Amino acids: CASSLGGLAVSSYEQYF. The chain has TRBV7-7 and TRBJ2-5; TRBD2 aligns across 10 bases. The end of the DNA fits TRBJ2-7 better, so the J call may be wrong. The CDR3 contains 17 residues. CDR1 is SSHAT and CDR2 is FNYEAQ in the germline V gene (reference sequence).

The chain joins TRBV6-1 to TRBJ1-1; D perhaps matches TRBD1 (6 bases). Germline CDR1 is MNHNS and CDR2 is SASEGT. The CDR3 runs to 13 residues. Trimming cost V 6 bases and J 1 base, with 9 bases left between them. CDR3: CASRDSWNTEAFF. Here the CDR3 DNA reads TGTGCCAGCAGGGACAGTTGGAACACTGAAGCTTTCTTT.

The gene calls are TRBV4-1 and TRBJ2-5; no firm D call. Germline V gene data show CDR1 as MGHRA and CDR2 as YSYEKL. This CDR3 region has 14 residues. The ends were cut back, 0 bases at V and 4 bases at J, with 9 bases in the middle. The CDR3 nucleotides are TGCGCCAGCAGCCAAGATTACTTAGGAGAGACCCAGTACTTC. Amino acids: CASSQDYLGETQYF.

This sequence joins TRBV19 and TRBJ1-5, with D possibly matching TRBD1 (6 bases). Germline values: CDR1 LNHDA, CDR2 SQIVND (reference sequence). The CDR3 is 15 residues long. Trimming took 2 bases from V and 2 from J, leaving 10 bases between them. The CDR3 DNA is TGTGCCAGTAGTATACAGGGGAGGGGCAATCAGCCCCAGCATTTT. Translated, it gives CASSIQGRGNQPQHF.

The table lists this clone with a count of one. This chain links TRBV7-9 with TRBJ1-1; possible D gene TRBD1, 5 bases. Trimming removed 4 bases at V and 2 bases at J, with 5 bases between. Germline values: CDR1 SEHNR, CDR2 FQNEAQ (reference sequence). The CDR3 has 12 residues. Here the CDR3 DNA reads TGTGCCAGCAGCTGGGACAACACTGAAGCTTTCTTT. Translation: CASSWDNTEAFF.

This clone was recorded only once. This chain joins TRBV7-8 and TRBJ2-1; TRBD2 agrees at 11 bases. This CDR3 has 15 residues. V gave up 5 bases and J gave up 9 bases; unmatched junction bases: 9. CDR1 and CDR2 (germline): SGHVS, FQNEAQ. As DNA, the CDR3 is TGTGCCAGCAGCCCTTTAGCGGGGGGGACCCCTGAGCAGTTCTTC. Encoded protein: CASSPLAGGTPEQFF.

The V gene is TRBV13, the J gene TRBJ2-7, with 7 positions matching TRBD2. V lost 1 base to trimming and J lost 2 bases; unmatched junction nucleotides: 2. The CDR3 extends over 14 amino acids. Germline V gene sequence: CDR1 PRHDT, CDR2 FYEKMQ (reference sequence). The DNA for the CDR3 is TGTGCCAGCAGCTTAGTGGGGGGGGCCTACGAGCAGTACTTC. The encoded protein is CASSLVGGAYEQYF.

The rearrangement joins TRBV7-7 to TRBJ2-2; the D gene is possibly TRBD1 (6 bases). Per germline, CDR1 SSHAT and CDR2 FNYEAQ (reference sequence). The germline V and J ends were trimmed by 3 bases and 6 bases, with 11 bases remaining between them. The CDR3 loop spans 14 amino acids. The chain's CDR3 is CASSFIQGAGELFF. CDR3 coding DNA: TGTGCCAGCAGCTTTATACAGGGCGCCGGGGAGCTGTTTTTT.

This chain connects TRBV11-3 to TRBJ2-3; TRBD1 agrees at 7 bases. CDR3 length: 14 residues. The ends lost 3 bases at V and 5 bases at J; junction bases unmatched: 5. Germline CDR1 SGHNT, CDR2 YENEEA. CDR3 coding DNA: TGTGCCAGCAGCTTCAGGGGGAAAGGAGATACGCAGTATTTT. It is translated as CASSFRGKGDTQYF.

This chain connects TRBV5-1 to TRBJ1-2; 8 bases match TRBD1. V shed 0 bases, J shed 1 base, and the junction held 11 bases outside the gene matches. Germline loops: CDR1 SGHRS, CDR2 YFSETQ. The length of the CDR3 is 18 residues. The CDR3 spells CASSLEFTGGAINYGYTF. The CDR3 DNA reads as TGCGCCAGCAGCTTGGAGTTTACAGGGGGGGCAATTAACTATGGCTACACCTTC.

V gene TRBV6-1 combines with J gene TRBJ2-3, with 9 bases lining up with TRBD2. V lost 0 bases to trimming and J lost 2 bases; unmatched junction nucleotides: 9. This CDR3 region has 18 residues. In germline, CDR1 is MNHNS, CDR2 SASEGT. The CDR3 reads CASSEAIALAGYTDTQYF. CDR3 bases: TGTGCCAGCAGTGAAGCAATTGCCCTAGCGGGGTACACAGATACGCAGTATTTT.

The CDR3 DNA reads as TGTGCCAGCGGCGGGGTCAGGGATCGACAGCCCCAGCATTTT. It codes for CASGGVRDRQPQHF. J is TRBJ1-5 and V is TRBV28, with TRBD1 as a possible D gene (5 bases). The CDR3 runs to 14 residues. The germline CDR1 and CDR2 sequences are MDHEN and SYDVKM. The V and J ends lost 8 bases and 7 bases respectively, with 18 bases between them.

V is TRBV4-2 and J is TRBJ2-2; 7 positions match TRBD2. CDR1 and CDR2 from the germline V gene are LGHNA and YNFKEQ. There are 16 residues in the CDR3. With V trimmed by 1 base and J by 1 base, 3 bases remained unmatched. The CDR3 here is CASSQGGTMNTGELFF. CDR3 in DNA: TGTGCCAGCAGCCAAGGTGGGACTATGAACACCGGGGAGCTGTTTTTT.

The rearrangement uses TRBV5-1 and TRBJ2-3, with D hard to call. This CDR3 spans 12 amino acids. CDR1 and CDR2 from the germline V gene are SGHRS and YFSETQ. V lost 4 bases to trimming and J lost 2 bases, with 5 bases between them. CDR3 protein: CASSRSTDTQYF. The CDR3 bases are TGCGCCAGCAGCCGATCCACAGATACGCAGTATTTT. The variable domain in full, completed from reference TRBV5-1 and TRBJ2-3, reads KAGVTQTPRYLIKTRGQQVTLSCSPISGHRSVSWYQQTPGQGLQFLFEYFSETQRNKGNFPGRFSGRQFSNSRSEMNVSTLELGDSALYLCASSRSTDTQYFGPGTRLTVL.